The 6 T cell receptor beta chains listed next were all sequenced from one sample in a study of blood T cells in healthy people across ages. PCR was performed a second time for about 6 to 12 cycles using a sample-barcoded 5' primer and a J-beta primer mix. MiXCR was run by TCRdb on the 5' RACE reads, yielding one entry per CDR3 protein. The table shows 800,000 to 950,000 distinct CDR3 sequences, with approximately 35% occurring only once. Material: blood. The receptors come from a man between 18 and 35 years old in good health.

There are many counts of this clonotype. This chain uses TRBV4-1 with TRBJ1-1; D call uncertain. The V end lost 4 bases, the J end lost 3 bases, and 18 bases lay between the germline ends. Germline assignment: CDR1 MGHRA and CDR2 YSYEKL. This CDR3 spans 16 amino acids. CDR3 in DNA: TGCGCCAGCAGCCCGATCGTCCGGGGAAGGGACACTGAAGCTTTCTTT. It encodes CASSPIVRGRDTEAFF.

About this clonotype: A junction boundary mismatches the germline segment, possibly from a read error. The CDR3 coding sequence is TGCAGCGTTTCCCAGGAGACCCAGCACTTC. Translating it yields CSVSQETQHF. This chain links TRBV29-1 with TRBJ2-7; D unclear. Germline assignment: CDR1 SQVTM and CDR2 ANQGSEA. CDR3 length: 10 residues.

The rearrangement uses TRBV13 and TRBJ1-1; D is uncertain. The CDR3 length is 16 residues. Per germline, CDR1 PRHDT and CDR2 FYEKMQ (reference sequence). V lost 4 bases and J lost 1, with 16 bases in between. DNA of the CDR3: TGTGCCAGCAGCTCGGGGTTGACTTCCACGAACACTGAAGCTTTCTTT. Protein product: CASSSGLTSTNTEAFF. Supplemented by reference TRBV13 and TRBJ1-1, the full variable domain reads AAGVIQSPRHLIKEKRETATLKCYPIPRHDTVYWYQQGPGQDPQFLISFYEKMQSDKGSIPDRFSAQQFSDYHSELNMSSLELGDSALYFCASSSGLTSTNTEAFFGQGTRLTVV.

The CDR3 DNA sequence: TGCGCCAGCAGCCAACAGGGACAGGGCTTTGGTAACAATGAGCAGTTCTTC. Its protein is CASSQQGQGFGNNEQFF. The V gene is TRBV4-1, the J gene TRBJ2-1, with 9 bases aligning to TRBD1. There are 17 residues in the CDR3. V shed 2 bases, J shed 5 bases, and the junction held 10 bases outside the gene matches. Germline V lookup: CDR1 MGHRA, CDR2 YSYEKL.

The chain employs TRBV7-2 and TRBJ2-4, with D hard to call. CDR3 size: 12 residues. V lost 1 base and J lost 6, with 4 bases in between. Germline V gives CDR1 SGHTA, CDR2 FQGNSA. The CDR3 region is CASSLVSNIQYF. CDR3 sequence (DNA): TGTGCCAGCAGCTTAGTTTCAAACATTCAGTACTTC. The whole variable domain, remainder taken from reference TRBV7-2 and TRBJ2-4, is GAGVSQSPSNKVTEKGKDVELRCDPISGHTALYWYRQSLGQGLEFLIYFQGNSAPDKSGLPSDRFSAERTGGSVSTLTIQRTQQEDSAVYLCASSLVSNIQYFGAGTRLSVL.

The chain has TRBV5-3 and TRBJ1-5, with 11 positions matching TRBD1. TRBV5-3 is flagged as an ORF with uncertain function. J was trimmed by 0 bases and V by 9 bases; bases with no gene match: 29. CDR3 length: 23 residues. CDR3 nucleotides: TGTGCCATGATGCCCTCTGAACGAAAGGACAGGGGGCCCTATGTGGATAGCAATCAGCCCCAGCATTTT. Its translation is CAMMPSERKDRGPYVDSNQPQHF.